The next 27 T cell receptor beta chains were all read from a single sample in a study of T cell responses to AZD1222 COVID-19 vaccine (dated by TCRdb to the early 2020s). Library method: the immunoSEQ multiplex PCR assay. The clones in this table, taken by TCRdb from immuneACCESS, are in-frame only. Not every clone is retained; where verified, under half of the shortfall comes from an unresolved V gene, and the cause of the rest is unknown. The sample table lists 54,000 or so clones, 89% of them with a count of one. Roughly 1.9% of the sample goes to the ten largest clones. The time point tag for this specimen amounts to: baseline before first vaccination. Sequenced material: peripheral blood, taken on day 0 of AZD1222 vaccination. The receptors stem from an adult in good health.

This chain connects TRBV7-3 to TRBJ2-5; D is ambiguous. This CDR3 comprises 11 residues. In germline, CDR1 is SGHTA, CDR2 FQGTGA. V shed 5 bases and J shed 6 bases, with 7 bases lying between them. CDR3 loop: CASSISKTQYF. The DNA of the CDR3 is TGTGCCAGCAGCATCTCGAAGACCCAGTACTTC.

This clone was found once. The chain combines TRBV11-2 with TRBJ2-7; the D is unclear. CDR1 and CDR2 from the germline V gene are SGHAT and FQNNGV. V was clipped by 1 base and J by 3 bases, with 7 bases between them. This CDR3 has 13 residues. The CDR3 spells CASSLVAVYEQYF. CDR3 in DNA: TGTGCCAGCAGCTTAGTTGCTGTCTACGAGCAGTACTTC.

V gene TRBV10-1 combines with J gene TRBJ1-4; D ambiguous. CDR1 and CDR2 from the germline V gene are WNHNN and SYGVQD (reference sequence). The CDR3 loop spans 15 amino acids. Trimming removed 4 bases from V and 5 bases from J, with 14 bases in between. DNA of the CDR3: TGCGCCAGCAGTGTAGCCCCTAAGAGCAATGAAAAACTGTTTTTT. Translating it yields CASSVAPKSNEKLFF.

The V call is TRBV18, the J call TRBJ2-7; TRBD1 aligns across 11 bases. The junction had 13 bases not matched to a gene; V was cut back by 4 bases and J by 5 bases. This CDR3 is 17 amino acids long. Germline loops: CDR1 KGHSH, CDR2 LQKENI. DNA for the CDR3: TGTGCCAGCTCACTCCGGATCTCGGGGGGACAGGGGGACGAGCAGTACTTC. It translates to CASSLRISGGQGDEQYF.

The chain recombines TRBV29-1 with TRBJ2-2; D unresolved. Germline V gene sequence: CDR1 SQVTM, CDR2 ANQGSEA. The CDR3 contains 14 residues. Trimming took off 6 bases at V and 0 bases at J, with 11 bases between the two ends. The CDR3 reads CSVRWQSNTGELFF. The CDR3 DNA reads TGCAGCGTGAGGTGGCAGTCGAACACCGGGGAGCTGTTTTTT.

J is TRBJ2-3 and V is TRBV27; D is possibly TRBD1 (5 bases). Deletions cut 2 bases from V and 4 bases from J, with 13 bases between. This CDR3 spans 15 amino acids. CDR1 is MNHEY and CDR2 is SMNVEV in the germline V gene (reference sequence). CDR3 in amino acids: CASSLIDRRADTQYF. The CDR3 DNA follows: TGTGCCAGCAGTTTAATAGACAGAAGGGCAGATACGCAGTATTTT.

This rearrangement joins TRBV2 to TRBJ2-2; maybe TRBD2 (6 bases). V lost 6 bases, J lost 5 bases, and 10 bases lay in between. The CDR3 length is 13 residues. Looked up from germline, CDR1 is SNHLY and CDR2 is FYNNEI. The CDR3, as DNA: TGTGCCAGCAGAATAGCGGATACCGGGGAGCTGTTTTTT. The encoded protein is CASRIADTGELFF.

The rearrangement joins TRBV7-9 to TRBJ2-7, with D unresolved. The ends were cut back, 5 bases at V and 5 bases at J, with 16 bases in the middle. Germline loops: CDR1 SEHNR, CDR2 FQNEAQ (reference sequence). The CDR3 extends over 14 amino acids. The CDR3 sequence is CASSPVGRKNEQYF. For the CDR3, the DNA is TGTGCCAGCAGCCCAGTGGGCAGGAAGAACGAGCAGTACTTC.

CDR3 DNA sequence: TGTGCCAGCGGACTGACAGTAAACACTGAAGCTTTCTTT. Its translation: CASGLTVNTEAFF. This rearrangement joins TRBV12-3 or TRBV12-4 to TRBJ1-1; weak D call: TRBD1 (5 bases). V dropped 8 bases and J dropped 2 bases, with 12 bases sitting between them. The CDR3 totals 13 residues.

This chain's CDR3 is CASSPQGLQETQYF. The CDR3 nucleotides are TGTGCCAGCTCACCTCAGGGCCTCCAAGAGACCCAGTACTTC. This rearrangement joins TRBV18 to TRBJ2-5, with D perhaps TRBD1 (5 bases). The V end lost 3 bases, the J end lost 1 base, and 9 bases lay between the germline ends. Germline V gene data show CDR1 as KGHSH and CDR2 as LQKENI. The CDR3 extends over 14 amino acids.

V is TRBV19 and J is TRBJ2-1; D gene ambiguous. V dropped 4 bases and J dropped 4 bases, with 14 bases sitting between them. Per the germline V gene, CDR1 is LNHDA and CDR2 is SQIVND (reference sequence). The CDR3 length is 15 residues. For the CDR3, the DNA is TGTGCCAGTAGTAAAGCAGGTTGGGCATACAATGAGCAGTTCTTC. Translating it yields CASSKAGWAYNEQFF. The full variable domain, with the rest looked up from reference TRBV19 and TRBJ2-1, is DGGITQSPKYLFRKEGQNVTLSCEQNLNHDAMYWYRQDPGQGLRLIYYSQIVNDFQKGDIAEGYSVSREKKESFPLTVTSAQKNPTAFYLCASSKAGWAYNEQFFGPGTRLTVL.

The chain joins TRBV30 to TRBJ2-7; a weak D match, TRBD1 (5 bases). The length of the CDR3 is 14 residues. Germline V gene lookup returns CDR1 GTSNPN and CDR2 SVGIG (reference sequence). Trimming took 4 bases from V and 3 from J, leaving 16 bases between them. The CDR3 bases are TGTGCCTGGACACAAGGGGCGTCTCACTACGAGCAGTACTTC. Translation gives CAWTQGASHYEQYF.

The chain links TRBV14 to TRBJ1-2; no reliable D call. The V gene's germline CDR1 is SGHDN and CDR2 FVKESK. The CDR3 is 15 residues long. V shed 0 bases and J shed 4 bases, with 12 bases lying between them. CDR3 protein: CASSQDTNRSYGYTF. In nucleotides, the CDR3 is TGTGCCAGCAGCCAAGATACTAACCGATCCTATGGCTACACCTTC.

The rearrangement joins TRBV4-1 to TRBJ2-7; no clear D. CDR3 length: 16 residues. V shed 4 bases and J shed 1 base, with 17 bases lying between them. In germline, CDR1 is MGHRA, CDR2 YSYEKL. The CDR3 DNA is TGCGCCAGCAGCCTCGGTAGCTTGTCCCCGTCCTACGAGCAGTACTTC. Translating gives CASSLGSLSPSYEQYF.

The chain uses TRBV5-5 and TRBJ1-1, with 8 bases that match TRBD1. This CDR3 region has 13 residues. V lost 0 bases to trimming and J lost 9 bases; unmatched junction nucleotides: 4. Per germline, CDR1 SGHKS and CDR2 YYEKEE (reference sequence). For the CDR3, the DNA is TGTGCCAGCAGCTTGGACAGGGGGTCTCAAGCTTTCTTT. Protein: CASSLDRGSQAFF. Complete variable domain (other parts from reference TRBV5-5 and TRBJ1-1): DAGVTQSPTHLIKTRGQQVTLRCSPISGHKSVSWYQQVLGQGPQFIFQYYEKEERGRGNFPDRFSARQFPNYSSELNVNALLLGDSALYLCASSLDRGSQAFFGQGTRLTVV.

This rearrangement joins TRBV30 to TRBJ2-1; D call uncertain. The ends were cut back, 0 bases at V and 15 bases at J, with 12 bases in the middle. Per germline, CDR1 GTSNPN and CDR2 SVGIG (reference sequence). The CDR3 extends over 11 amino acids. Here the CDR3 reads CAWSVGLGPFF. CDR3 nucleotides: TGTGCCTGGAGTGTAGGTCTGGGCCCGTTCTTC. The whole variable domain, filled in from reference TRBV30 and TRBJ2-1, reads SQTIHQWPATLVQPVGSPLSLECTVEGTSNPNLYWYRQAAGRGLQLLFYSVGIGQISSEVPQNLSASRPQDRQFILSSKKLLLSDSGFYLCAWSVGLGPFFGPGTRLTVL.

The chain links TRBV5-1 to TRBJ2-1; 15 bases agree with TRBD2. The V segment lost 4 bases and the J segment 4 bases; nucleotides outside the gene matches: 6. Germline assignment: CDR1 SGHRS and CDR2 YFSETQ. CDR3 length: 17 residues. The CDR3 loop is CASSGGLAGGYYNEQFF. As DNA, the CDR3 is TGCGCCAGCAGCGGGGGACTAGCGGGAGGTTATTACAATGAGCAGTTCTTC. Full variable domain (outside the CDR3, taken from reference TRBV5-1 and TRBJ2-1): KAGVTQTPRYLIKTRGQQVTLSCSPISGHRSVSWYQQTPGQGLQFLFEYFSETQRNKGNFPGRFSGRQFSNSRSEMNVSTLELGDSALYLCASSGGLAGGYYNEQFFGPGTRLTVL.

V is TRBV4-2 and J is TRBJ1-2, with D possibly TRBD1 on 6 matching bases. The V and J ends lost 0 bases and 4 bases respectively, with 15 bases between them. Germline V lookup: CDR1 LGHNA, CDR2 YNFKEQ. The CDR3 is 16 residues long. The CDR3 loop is CASSQDSGGVGYGYTF. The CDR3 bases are TGTGCCAGCAGCCAAGATTCGGGGGGCGTAGGCTATGGCTACACCTTC.

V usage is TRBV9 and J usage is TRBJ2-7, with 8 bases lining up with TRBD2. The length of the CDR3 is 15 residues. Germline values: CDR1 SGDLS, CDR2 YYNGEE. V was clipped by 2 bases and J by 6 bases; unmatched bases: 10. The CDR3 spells CASSVTERETSEQYF. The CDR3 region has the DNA TGTGCCAGCAGCGTTACTGAGCGGGAGACGAGCGAGCAGTACTTC. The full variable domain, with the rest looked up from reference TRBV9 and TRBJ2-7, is DSGVTQTPKHLITATGQRVTLRCSPRSGDLSVYWYQQSLDQGLQFLIQYYNGEERAKGNILERFSAQQFPDLHSELNLSSLELGDSALYFCASSVTERETSEQYFGPGTRLTVT.

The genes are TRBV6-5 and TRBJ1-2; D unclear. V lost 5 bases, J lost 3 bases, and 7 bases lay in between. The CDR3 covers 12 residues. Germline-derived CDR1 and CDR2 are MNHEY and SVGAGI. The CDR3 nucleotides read TGTGCCAGCAGTCAGCGCGACTATGGCTACACCTTC. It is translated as CASSQRDYGYTF.

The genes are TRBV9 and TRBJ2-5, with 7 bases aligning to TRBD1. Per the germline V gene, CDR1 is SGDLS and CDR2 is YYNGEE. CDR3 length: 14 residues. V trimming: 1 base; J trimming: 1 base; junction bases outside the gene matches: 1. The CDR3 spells CASSVRDSQETQYF. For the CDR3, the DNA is TGTGCCAGCAGCGTAAGGGACAGCCAAGAGACCCAGTACTTC.

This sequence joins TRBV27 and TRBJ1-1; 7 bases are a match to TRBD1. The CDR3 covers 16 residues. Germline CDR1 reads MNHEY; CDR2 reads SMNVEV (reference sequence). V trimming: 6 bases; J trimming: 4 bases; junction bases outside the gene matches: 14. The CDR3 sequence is CASSLLGGRGVTEAFF. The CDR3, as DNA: TGTGCCAGCAGCCTTTTAGGGGGCAGGGGGGTCACTGAAGCTTTCTTT.

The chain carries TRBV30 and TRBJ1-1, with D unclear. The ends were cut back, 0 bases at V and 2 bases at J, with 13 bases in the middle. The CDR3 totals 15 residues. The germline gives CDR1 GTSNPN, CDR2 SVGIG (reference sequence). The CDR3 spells CAWSVLSGPNTEAFF. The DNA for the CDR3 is TGTGCCTGGAGTGTACTGTCAGGACCTAACACTGAAGCTTTCTTT.

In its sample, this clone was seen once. The CDR3 DNA follows: TGTGCCTGGAGTGTACTAGCAGTGGAAGATACGCAGTATTTT. Its translation: CAWSVLAVEDTQYF. The chain recombines TRBV30 with TRBJ2-3; possible D gene TRBD2, 6 bases. The CDR3 contains 14 residues. CDR1 GTSNPN and CDR2 SVGIG come from the germline V gene (reference sequence). V gave up 0 bases and J gave up 5 bases, with 12 bases separating them.

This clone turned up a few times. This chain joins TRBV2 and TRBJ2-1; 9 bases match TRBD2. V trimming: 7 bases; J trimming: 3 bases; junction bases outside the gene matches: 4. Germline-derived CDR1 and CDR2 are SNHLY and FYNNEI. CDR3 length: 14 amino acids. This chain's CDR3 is CASKTSGLYNEQFF. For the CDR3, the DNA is TGTGCCAGCAAGACTAGCGGACTCTACAATGAGCAGTTCTTC.

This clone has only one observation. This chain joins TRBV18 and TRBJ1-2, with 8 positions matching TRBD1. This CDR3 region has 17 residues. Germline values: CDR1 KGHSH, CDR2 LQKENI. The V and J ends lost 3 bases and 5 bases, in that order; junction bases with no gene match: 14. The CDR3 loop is CASSPTRTGNSRYGYTF. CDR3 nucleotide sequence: TGTGCCAGCTCACCGACCCGGACAGGGAACTCGAGATATGGCTACACCTTC.

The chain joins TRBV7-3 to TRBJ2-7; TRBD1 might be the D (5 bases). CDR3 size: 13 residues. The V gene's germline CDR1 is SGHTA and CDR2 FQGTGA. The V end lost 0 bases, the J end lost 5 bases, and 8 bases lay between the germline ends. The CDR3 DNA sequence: TGTGCCAGCAGCTTAACCCCCAGGGACGAGCAGTACTTC. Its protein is CASSLTPRDEQYF.